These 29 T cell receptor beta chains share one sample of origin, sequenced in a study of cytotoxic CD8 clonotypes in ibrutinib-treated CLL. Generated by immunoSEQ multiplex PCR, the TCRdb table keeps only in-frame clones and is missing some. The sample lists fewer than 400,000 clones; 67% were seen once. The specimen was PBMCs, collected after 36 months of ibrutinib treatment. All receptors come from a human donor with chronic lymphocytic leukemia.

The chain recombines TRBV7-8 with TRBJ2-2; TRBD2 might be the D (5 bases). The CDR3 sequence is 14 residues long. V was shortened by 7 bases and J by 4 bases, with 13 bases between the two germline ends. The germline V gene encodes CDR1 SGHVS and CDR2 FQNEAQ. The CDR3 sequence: CASTPEGGTGELFF. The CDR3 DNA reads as TGTGCCAGCACTCCAGAGGGCGGCACCGGGGAGCTGTTTTTT.

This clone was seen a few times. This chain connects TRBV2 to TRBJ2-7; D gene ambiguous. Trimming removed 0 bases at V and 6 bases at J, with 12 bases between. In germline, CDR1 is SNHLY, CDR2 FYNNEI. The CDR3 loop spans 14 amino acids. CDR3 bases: TGTGCCAGCAGTGAAGCGCGGTTCAGGCTCGAGCAGTACTTC. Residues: CASSEARFRLEQYF.

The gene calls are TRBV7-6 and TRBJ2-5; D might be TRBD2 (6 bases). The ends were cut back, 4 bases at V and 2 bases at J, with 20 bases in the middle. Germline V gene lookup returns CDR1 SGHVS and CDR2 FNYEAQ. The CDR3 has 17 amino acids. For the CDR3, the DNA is TGTGCCAGCAGCTCCCCGGGGGTCGTGCGGGGACAAGAGACCCAGTACTTC. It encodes CASSSPGVVRGQETQYF. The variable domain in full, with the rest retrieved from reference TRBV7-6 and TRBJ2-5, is GAGVSQSPRYKVTKRGQDVALRCDPISGHVSLYWYRQALGQGPEFLTYFNYEAQQDKSGLPNDRFSAERPEGSISTLTIQRTEQRDSAMYRCASSSPGVVRGQETQYFGPGTRLLVL.

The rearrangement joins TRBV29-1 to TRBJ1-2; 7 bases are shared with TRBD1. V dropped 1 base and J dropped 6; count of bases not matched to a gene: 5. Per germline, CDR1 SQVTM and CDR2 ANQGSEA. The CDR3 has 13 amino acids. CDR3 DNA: TGCAGCGTTGAAGCCTGGACAGGAGATGGCTACACCTTC. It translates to CSVEAWTGDGYTF. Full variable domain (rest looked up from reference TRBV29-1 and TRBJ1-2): SAVISQKPSRDICQRGTSLTIQCQVDSQVTMMFWYRQQPGQSLTLIATANQGSEATYESGFVIDKFPISRPNLTFSTLTVSNMSPEDSSIYLCSVEAWTGDGYTFGSGTRLTVV.

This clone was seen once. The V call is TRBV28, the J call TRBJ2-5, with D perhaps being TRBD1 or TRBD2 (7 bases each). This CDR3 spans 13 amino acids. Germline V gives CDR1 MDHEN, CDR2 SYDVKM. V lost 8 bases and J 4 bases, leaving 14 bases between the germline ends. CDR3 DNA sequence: TGTGCCAGCCAGGGGGGGAACCGAGAGACCCAGTACTTC. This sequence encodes CASQGGNRETQYF.

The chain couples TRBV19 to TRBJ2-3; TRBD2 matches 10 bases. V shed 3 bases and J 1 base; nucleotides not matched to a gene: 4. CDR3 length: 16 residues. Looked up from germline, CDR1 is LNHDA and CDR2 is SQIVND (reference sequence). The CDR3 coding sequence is TGTGCCAGTAGTATCCTAGCGGGGGTTGGCACAGATACGCAGTATTTT. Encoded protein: CASSILAGVGTDTQYF.

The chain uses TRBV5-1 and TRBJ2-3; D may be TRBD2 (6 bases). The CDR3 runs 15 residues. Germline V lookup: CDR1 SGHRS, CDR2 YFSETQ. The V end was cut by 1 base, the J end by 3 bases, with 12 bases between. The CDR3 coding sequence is TGCGCCAGCAGCTTGATTACTAGCCGGACAGATACGCAGTATTTT. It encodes CASSLITSRTDTQYF.

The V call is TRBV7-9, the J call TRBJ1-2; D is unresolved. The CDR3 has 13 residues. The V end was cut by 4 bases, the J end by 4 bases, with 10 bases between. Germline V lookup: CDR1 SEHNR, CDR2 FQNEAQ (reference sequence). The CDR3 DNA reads TGTGCCAGCAGCTCCTCATCGACCTATGGCTACACCTTC. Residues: CASSSSSTYGYTF. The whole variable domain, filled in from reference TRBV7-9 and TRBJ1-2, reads DTGVSQNPRHKITKRGQNVTFRCDPISEHNRLYWYRQTLGQGPEFLTYFQNEAQLEKSRLLSDRFSAERPKGSFSTLEIQRTEQGDSAMYLCASSSSSTYGYTFGSGTRLTVV.

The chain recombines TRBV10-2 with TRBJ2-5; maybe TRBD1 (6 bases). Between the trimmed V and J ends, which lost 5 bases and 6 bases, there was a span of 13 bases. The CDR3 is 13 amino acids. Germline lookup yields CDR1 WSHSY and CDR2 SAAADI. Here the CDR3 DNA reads TGCGCCAGCAGTTCCGGGACACGGCAGACCCAGTACTTC. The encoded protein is CASSSGTRQTQYF.

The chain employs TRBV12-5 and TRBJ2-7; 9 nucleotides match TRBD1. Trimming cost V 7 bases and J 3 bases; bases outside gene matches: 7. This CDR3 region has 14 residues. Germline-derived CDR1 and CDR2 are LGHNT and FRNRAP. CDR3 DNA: TGTGCTAGTGCCCTGGGACAGGGAGACTACGAGCAGTACTTC. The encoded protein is CASALGQGDYEQYF.

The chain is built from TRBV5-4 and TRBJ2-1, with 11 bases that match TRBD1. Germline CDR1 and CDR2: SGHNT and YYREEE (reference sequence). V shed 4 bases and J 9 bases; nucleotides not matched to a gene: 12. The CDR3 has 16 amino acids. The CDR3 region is CASSRHPGQGGSEQFF. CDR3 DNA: TGTGCCAGCAGCCGCCACCCGGGACAGGGGGGAAGTGAGCAGTTCTTC.

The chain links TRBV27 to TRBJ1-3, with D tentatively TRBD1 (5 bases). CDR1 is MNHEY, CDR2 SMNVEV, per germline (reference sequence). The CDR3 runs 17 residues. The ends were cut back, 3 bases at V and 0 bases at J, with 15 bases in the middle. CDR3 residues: CASSFGAQGFSGNTIYF. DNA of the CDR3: TGTGCCAGCAGTTTTGGGGCTCAGGGATTCTCTGGAAACACCATATATTTT.

CDR3 DNA: TGTGCCAGCAGTTCCTATACGGTGATCCACGAGCAGTACTTC. It yields the protein CASSSYTVIHEQYF. The V call is TRBV28, the J call TRBJ2-7; D call uncertain. Per germline, CDR1 MDHEN and CDR2 SYDVKM. The CDR3 spans 14 residues. V was pared by 4 bases and J by 5 bases, with 15 bases between.

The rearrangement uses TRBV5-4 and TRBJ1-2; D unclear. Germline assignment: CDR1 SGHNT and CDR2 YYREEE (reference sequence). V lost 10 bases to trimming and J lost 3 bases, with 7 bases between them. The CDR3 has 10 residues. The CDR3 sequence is CAVGDYGYTF. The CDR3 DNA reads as TGTGCCGTAGGAGACTATGGCTACACCTTC.

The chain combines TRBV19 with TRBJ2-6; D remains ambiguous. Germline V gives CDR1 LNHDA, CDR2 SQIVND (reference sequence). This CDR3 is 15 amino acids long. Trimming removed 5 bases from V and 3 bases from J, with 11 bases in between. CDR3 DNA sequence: TGTGCCAGTAGTGCCCGCTCGGGTGGGGCCAACGTCCTGACTTTC. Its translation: CASSARSGGANVLTF.

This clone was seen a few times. DNA for the CDR3: TGTGCCAGCAGCCTCGAGGGGTTGAGCACTGAAGCTTTCTTT. Its protein product is CASSLEGLSTEAFF. J is TRBJ1-1 and V is TRBV6-6, with D perhaps matching TRBD1 (5 bases). There are 14 residues in the CDR3. The germline CDR1 and CDR2 sequences are MNHNY and SVGAGI (reference sequence). V was pared by 6 bases and J by 4 bases, with 15 bases between.

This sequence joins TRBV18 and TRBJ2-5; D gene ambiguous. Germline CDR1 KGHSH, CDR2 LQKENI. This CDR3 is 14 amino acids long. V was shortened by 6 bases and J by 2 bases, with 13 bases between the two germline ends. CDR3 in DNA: TGTGCCAGCTCCCCGGGCCGGAATCAAGAGACCCAGTACTTC. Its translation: CASSPGRNQETQYF.

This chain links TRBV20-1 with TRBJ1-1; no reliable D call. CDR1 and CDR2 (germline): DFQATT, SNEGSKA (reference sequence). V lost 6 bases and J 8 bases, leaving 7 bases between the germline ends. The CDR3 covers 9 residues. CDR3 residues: CSAVQEAFF. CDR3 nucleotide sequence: TGCAGTGCCGTACAAGAAGCTTTCTTT.

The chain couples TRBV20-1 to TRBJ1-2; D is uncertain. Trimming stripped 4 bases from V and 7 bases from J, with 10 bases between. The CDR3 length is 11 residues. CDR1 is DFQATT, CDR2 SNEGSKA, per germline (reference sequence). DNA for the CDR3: TGCAGTGCTAATTCCGGGCCTGGCTACACCTTC. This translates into CSANSGPGYTF.

The CDR3 is CASSLDGYSGNTIYF. The CDR3 nucleotides are TGCGCCAGCAGCTTGGACGGATACTCTGGAAACACCATATATTTT. This chain joins TRBV5-1 and TRBJ1-3; D unclear. The CDR3 runs to 15 residues. Germline values: CDR1 SGHRS, CDR2 YFSETQ. The germline V and J ends were trimmed by 0 bases and 0 bases, with 7 bases remaining between them.

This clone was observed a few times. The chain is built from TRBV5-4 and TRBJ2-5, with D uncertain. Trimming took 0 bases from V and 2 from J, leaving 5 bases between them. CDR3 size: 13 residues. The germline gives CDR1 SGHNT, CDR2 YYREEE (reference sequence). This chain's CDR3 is CASSLAQQETQYF. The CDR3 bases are TGTGCCAGCAGCTTGGCCCAGCAAGAGACCCAGTACTTC.

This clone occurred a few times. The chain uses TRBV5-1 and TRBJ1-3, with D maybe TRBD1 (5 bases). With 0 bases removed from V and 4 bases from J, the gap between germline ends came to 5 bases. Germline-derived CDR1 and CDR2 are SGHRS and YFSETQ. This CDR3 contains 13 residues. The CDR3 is CASSLAGGNTIYF. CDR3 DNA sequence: TGCGCCAGCAGCTTGGCAGGGGGAAACACCATATATTTT.

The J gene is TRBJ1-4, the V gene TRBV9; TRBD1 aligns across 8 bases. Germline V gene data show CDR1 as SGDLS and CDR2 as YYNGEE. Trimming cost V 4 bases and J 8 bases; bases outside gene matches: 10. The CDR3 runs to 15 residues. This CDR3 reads CASSPTGTGDEKLFF. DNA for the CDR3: TGTGCCAGCAGCCCTACAGGGACAGGAGACGAAAAACTGTTTTTT.

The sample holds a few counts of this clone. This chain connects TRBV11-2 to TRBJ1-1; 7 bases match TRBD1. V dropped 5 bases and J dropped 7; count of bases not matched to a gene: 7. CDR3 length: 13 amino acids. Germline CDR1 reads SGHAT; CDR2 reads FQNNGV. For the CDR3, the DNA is TGTGCCAGCAGCATAACAGGGGTGAGTGAAGCTTTCTTT. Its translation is CASSITGVSEAFF.

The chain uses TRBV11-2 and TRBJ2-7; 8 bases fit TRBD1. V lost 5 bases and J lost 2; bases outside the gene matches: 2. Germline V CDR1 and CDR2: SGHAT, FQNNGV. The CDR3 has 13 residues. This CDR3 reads CASSDRGTYEQYF. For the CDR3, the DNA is TGTGCCAGCAGCGACAGGGGTACCTACGAGCAGTACTTC.

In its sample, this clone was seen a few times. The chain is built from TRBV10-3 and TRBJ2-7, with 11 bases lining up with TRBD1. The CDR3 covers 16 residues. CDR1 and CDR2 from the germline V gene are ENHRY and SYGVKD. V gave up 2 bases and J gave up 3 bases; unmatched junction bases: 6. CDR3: CAISETWTGGGYEQYF. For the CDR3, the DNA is TGTGCCATCAGTGAGACCTGGACAGGGGGCGGCTACGAGCAGTACTTC.

The CDR3 spells CASSTGGTGELFF. CDR3 nucleotides: TGTGCCAGTAGTACCGGAGGTACCGGGGAGCTGTTTTTT. This rearrangement joins TRBV19 to TRBJ2-2, with D possibly TRBD2 on 5 matching bases. This CDR3 spans 13 amino acids. The V end was cut by 4 bases, the J end by 5 bases, with 8 bases between. Germline loops: CDR1 LNHDA, CDR2 SQIVND (reference sequence).

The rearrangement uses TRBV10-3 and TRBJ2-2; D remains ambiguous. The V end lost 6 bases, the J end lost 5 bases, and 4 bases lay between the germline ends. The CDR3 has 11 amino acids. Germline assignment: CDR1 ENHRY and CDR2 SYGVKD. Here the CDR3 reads CAISGTGELFF. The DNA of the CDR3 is TGTGCCATCAGCGGTACCGGGGAGCTGTTTTTT.

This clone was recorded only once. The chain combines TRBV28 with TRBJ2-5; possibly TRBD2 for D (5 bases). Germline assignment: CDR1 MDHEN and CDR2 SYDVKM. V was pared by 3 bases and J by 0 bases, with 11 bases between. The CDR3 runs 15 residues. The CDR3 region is CASSLREWYQETQYF. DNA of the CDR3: TGTGCCAGCAGTTTGAGGGAGTGGTACCAAGAGACCCAGTACTTC.